This TCR beta chain was identified during a study of cytomegalovirus exposure and HLA in healthy donors (dated by TCRdb to about 2017). For the study in its entirety: An earlier analysis of several hundred of the donors reported 276 Gb of sequence data and 100 million to 120 million unique TCR beta sequences obtained from 180 million or so T cells. Roughly 300 gigabases of sequencing data and approximately 84 million unique TCR sequences were included in an early release covering 550 to 650 HLA-typed donors. The genetic ancestry cluster associated with self-reported Caucasian donors included roughly 84% of the roughly 400 genotyped donors. The study was designed to test whether signatures of past pathogen exposure could be identified by cataloging public T cell receptors. The study used immunosequencing to profile the T cell repertoires of approximately 650 subjects and linked those repertoires to cytomegalovirus serostatus. In addition to the first cohort of 650 to 800 subjects, a separate validation cohort of approximately 130 different subjects was used. High-throughput TCR immunosequencing, statistical association of individual TCRs with disease status, and machine learning were combined to predict cytomegalovirus infection status. A later analysis re-examined previously published TCR beta repertoires from roughly 720 donors and added high-resolution HLA genotyping to investigate patterns of TCR occurrence. Rather than drawing on any new phenotypic data, the later analysis identified candidate immune exposures from TCR beta sequences and the way those sequences occurred across donors. To decide whether each TCR beta V gene segment behaved as functional or pseudogenic, an earlier analysis of 587 of the donors relied on high-throughput TCR beta sequencing. Donor age, sex, ethnicity and CMV serostatus were compiled alongside the repertoire data. Genome-wide SNP genotypes for about 60% of the roughly 700 donors were used in a later genetic analysis, which treated that subset as a discovery cohort. All discovery cohort repertoires had been generated on a single sequencing platform. HLA typing included class I and class II loci at four-digit resolution. The number of typed donors differed by locus: 629-630 for A, B, C, DRB1 and DQB1; 500 to 550 for DQA1; some 610 for DPA1; and around 450 for DPB1. Roughly five DR-DQ haplotypes were treated as single units for association and clustering because of strong linkage in the cohort. On average, around 240,000 unique TCR beta nucleotide sequences were sequenced per donor among about 400 genotyped donors of the cohort, with 15% to 20% of those sequences being non-productive.

A word on this clone: There is no known antigen for this receptor. Base-call qualities are not available, and no considerably larger clone is one nucleotide away.

General study outcomes and caveats: The presence/absence analyses assumed that sequencing depth was roughly uniform across donors, and that assumption may not be true. According to a later genetic analysis, donors in an Asian-associated ancestry cluster had fewer N-insertions in productive TCRs than the approximately 700-donor mean. The earlier analysis of some 540 of the donors excluded some 15 rarely observed V segments, including chromosome 9 orphons, because counts were too low. Only TCR beta chains were sequenced in this cohort, and the absence of alpha or paired-chain data limited detectable features. A cluster of highly shared sequence variants was judged likely to represent a technical artifact of the sequencing pipeline. An earlier analysis of approximately 500 of the donors showed that most TCR beta V segments appeared in productive rearrangements either about 90% or about 30% of the time, which broadly matched IMGT annotations. V-gene and J-gene trimming of TCR beta chains was associated with a missense DCLRE1C variant in a later genetic analysis, and the association was replicated in an independent cohort. Immune exposure information for the cohort was limited to CMV serostatus. A further reported finding was that TCR beta sequences accurately predicted the HLA-A and HLA-B alleles for most subjects in the first cohort. Some IMGT-functional V segments, including TRBV6-2 and TRBV6-3, could not be told apart with the 87-base-pair reads, so those segments were excluded. In the study, around 160 TCR beta chains were listed as associated with cytomegalovirus. A few of the identified cytomegalovirus-associated TCR beta chains were confirmed in vitro to be specific for cytomegalovirus antigens. When HLA alleles, especially DR and DQ, strongly co-occurred, attributing TCR associations to individual alleles was difficult. A later analysis associated about 18,000 TCR beta sequences with specific HLA alleles at a false discovery rate of 0.05. According to the authors, the approach could potentially be generalized to other disease states and immunological phenotypes. In both the original and validation cohorts, the classifier was reported to diagnose cytomegalovirus status with high specificity and sensitivity. A later analysis found that most CMV-associated TCR beta chains appeared HLA-restricted, with HLA associations seemingly driven largely by CMV exposure. Correlated functional status among segregating V segments might be attributable to linkage disequilibrium, but an unknown experimental factor could not be ruled out. Because HLA typing was missing for some donors at each locus, association tests included only the typed subset. In a later analysis, the rate of TCR association differed among HLA loci, with DRB1 alleles having the most associated TCRs and HLA-C alleles having the fewest. In a later analysis, several top co-occurrence clusters were reported to appear linked to parvovirus B19, influenza, CMV and Epstein-Barr virus. Across donors, most TCR sequences were observed very rarely, whereas some public TCRs were present in many individuals. In a later analysis, HLA-associated TCR beta chains showed more clonal expansion and lower generation probabilities than non-associated chains that were equally common.

At the junction V is shortened by 3 bases and J by 2 bases; bases outside the gene matches: 6. The germline V gene provides CDR1 SGHNT and CDR2 YENEEA. The CDR3 runs 16 residues from the cysteine to the phenylalanine. Only the CDR3 region is kept as DNA, spanning 48 bases read in frame from base 1. The library was made by the immunoSEQ multiplex PCR assay. For the multiplex PCR, a mixture combining 60 forward primers for TCR Vbeta segments and 13 reverse primers for TCR Jbeta segments was used. Amplification of the CDR3 region of rearranged TCR beta genes was performed with a multiplex PCR assay on genomic DNA. The Illumina HiSeq System was used to sequence the amplified TCR beta libraries as 87-base-pair reads. Per the source publication's procedure: A later analysis counted some 80 million unique TCR beta chains across the 690 or so repertoires, and 10 million to 11 million of these chains were shared by at least two donors. To remove PCR and sequencing errors, raw reads were error-corrected and collapsed into unique sequences using a nearest-neighbor algorithm that merged closely related sequences. Alignment of CDR3 sequences to IMGT reference sequences was used to assign V, D and J gene segments. For a sequence to be retained, at least a six-nucleotide match to both a V gene segment and a J gene segment was required. Rearrangements were called productive when the CDR3 lacked stop codons and stayed in frame with V and J; all others were non-productive. CDR3 was defined by IMGT convention, running from the second conserved V-encoded cysteine to the conserved J-encoded phenylalanine. In an earlier analysis of more than 550 of the donors, sequences lacking an unambiguous match to a single V gene segment were excluded. An earlier analysis of fewer than 750 of the donors called V segments functional above 56.7% productive rearrangements and segregating when the between-donor standard deviation exceeded 5%. A statistical classification framework was built to diagnose cytomegalovirus status from the catalog of TCR beta chain sequences. In a later analysis, V and J genes were assigned by comparing TCR nucleotide sequences against IMGT/GENE-DB human TR gene sequences. In a later analysis, CDR3 sequences and most-parsimonious VDJ recombination scenarios were assigned using the TCRdist pipeline. In a later analysis, every TCR beta chain was defined by the combination of its CDR3 amino acid sequence and its V-gene family, and reads without a unique V-gene family were dropped. In a later analysis, nearly 600 highly shared, low-generation-probability nucleotide sequences were removed to address suspected cross-contamination and a sequencing artifact. In a later analysis, a clonal expansion index for each public chain was calculated from normalized within-repertoire ranks of inferred template counts. Generation probabilities in a later analysis came from a VDJ recombination model fitted to out-of-frame rearrangements, and those results were checked against IGoR. Hypergeometric tests were used in a later analysis to score TCR-TCR, TCR-HLA and TCR-CMV co-occurrence, with a repertoire-size bias correction applied to the TCR pairs. In a later analysis, false discovery rates were estimated by permuting HLA or CMV assignments 20 times. A later analysis grouped co-occurring TCRs with DBSCAN, adding TCRdist sequence similarity when clustering within HLA-allele-positive subsets. For co-occurrence clustering, repertoires with fewer than 30,000 or more than 120,000 public chains were excluded, along with five repertoires with anomalous nucleotide sharing. The table comes from immuneACCESS by way of TCRdb, which keeps in-frame sequences with V and J called. Part of the clones is missing from these tables; in studies checked, under half for an unresolved V gene and the rest for unknown reasons. V and J calls and clone size are copied from that table; D and trimming were computed from the DNA. Counted in this sample were about 85,000 clones; more than 60% of them appeared once. Of the sample, 3% to 5% falls within the top ten clones.

The cohort comprised several hundred healthy bone marrow donors. At the time of sampling, all cohort members were nominally healthy, though unrecorded immune exposures were likely present. The donor tested CMV seronegative and was one of the 352 seronegative cohort members. Each donor provided a peripheral blood sample, and peripheral blood mononuclear cells were used for TCR beta sequencing. The Qiagen DNeasy Blood Extraction Kit was used to extract genomic DNA from the blood cell samples. The source material was PBMCs. This receptor was obtained from a man aged 30 to 39 in good health and CMV-seronegative. The chain employs TRBV11-3 and TRBJ2-5, with 10 middle bases fitting TRBD1. This receptor carries the CDR3 CASSLETGGSQETQYF. The bases read TGTGCCAGCAGCTTGGAGACAGGGGGCTCTCAAGAGACCCAGTACTTC.